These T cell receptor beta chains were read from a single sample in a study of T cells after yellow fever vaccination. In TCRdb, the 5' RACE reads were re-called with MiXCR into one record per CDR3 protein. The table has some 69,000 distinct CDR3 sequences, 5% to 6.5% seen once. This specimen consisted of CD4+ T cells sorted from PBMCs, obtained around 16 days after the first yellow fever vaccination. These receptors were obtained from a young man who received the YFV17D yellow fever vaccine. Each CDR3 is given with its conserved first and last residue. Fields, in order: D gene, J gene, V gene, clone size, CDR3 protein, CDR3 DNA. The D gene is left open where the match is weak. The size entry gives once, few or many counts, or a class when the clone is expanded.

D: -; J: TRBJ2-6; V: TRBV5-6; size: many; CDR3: CASSLGRYRAISSGANVLTF; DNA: TGTGCCAGCAGCTTGGGAAGGTACCGGGCCATCTCCTCTGGGGCCAACGTCCTGACTTTC
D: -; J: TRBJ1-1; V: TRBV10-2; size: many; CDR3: CASSAMGGQHTEAFF; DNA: TGCGCCAGCAGTGCGATGGGGGGGCAGCACACTGAAGCTTTCTTT
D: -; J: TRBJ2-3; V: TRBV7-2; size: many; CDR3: CASSSTKRFKDTQYF; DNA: TGTGCCAGCAGCTCGACCAAGCGGTTCAAGGATACGCAGTATTTT
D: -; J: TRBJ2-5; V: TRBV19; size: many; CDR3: CASSTQPGTQETQYF; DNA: TGTGCCAGTAGTACACAACCGGGAACACAAGAGACCCAGTACTTC
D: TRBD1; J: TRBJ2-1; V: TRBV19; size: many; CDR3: CASTFAGTGGGEQFF; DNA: TGTGCCAGTACCTTCGCCGGGACAGGGGGCGGAGAGCAGTTCTTC
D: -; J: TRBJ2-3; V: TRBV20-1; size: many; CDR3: CSATGWDTQYF; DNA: TGCAGTGCCACCGGGTGGGATACGCAGTATTTT
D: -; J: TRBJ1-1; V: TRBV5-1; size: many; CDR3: CASSLSQWQGEAFF; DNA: TGCGCCAGCAGCTTGTCACAATGGCAGGGTGAAGCTTTCTTT
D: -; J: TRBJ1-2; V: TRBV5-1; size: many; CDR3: CASRPDYLSGYTF; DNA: TGCGCCAGCAGGCCGGACTACCTGAGTGGCTACACCTTC
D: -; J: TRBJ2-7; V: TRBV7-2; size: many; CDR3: CASSLGLDAYEQYF; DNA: TGTGCCAGCAGCTTAGGATTGGACGCCTACGAGCAGTACTTC
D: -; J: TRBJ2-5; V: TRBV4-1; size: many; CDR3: CASSKGRQRGETQYF; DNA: TGCGCCAGCAGCAAAGGAAGACAGCGCGGGGAGACCCAGTACTTC
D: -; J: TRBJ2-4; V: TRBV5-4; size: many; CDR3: CASSSSGTGNRIQYF; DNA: TGTGCCAGCAGCTCCTCCGGGACGGGCAACCGCATTCAGTACTTC
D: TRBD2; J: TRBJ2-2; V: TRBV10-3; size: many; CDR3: CAIRGTSGNTGELFF; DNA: TGTGCCATCAGGGGGACTAGCGGGAACACCGGGGAGCTGTTTTTT
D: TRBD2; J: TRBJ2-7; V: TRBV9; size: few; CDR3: CASSVGLAGAYSYEQYF; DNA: TGTGCCAGCAGCGTAGGACTAGCGGGGGCCTACTCCTACGAGCAGTACTTC
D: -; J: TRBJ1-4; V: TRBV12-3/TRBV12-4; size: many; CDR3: CASSLRDGGEKLFF; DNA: TGTGCCAGCAGTTTAAGAGATGGCGGAGAAAAACTGTTTTTT
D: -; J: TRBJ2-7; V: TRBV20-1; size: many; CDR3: CSATKSYEQYF; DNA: TGCAGTGCTACTAAATCCTACGAGCAGTACTTC
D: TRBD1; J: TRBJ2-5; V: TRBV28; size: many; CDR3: CASRKGTGGAETQYF; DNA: TGTGCCAGCAGAAAAGGGACAGGGGGCGCCGAGACCCAGTACTTC
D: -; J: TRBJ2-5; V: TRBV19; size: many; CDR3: CASSTGTLRRETQYF; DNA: TGTGCCAGTAGTACCGGGACCTTACGAAGGGAGACCCAGTACTTC
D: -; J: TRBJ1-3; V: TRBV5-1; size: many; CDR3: CASSYYGTPGNTIYF; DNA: TGCGCCAGCAGCTACTACGGGACTCCTGGAAACACCATATATTTT
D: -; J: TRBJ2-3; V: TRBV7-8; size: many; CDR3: CASSIRSQSTDTQYF; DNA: TGTGCCAGCAGTATCCGGTCCCAGAGCACAGATACGCAGTATTTT
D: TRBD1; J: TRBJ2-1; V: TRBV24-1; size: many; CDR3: CATSKRTGYNEQFF; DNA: TGTGCCACCAGCAAACGGACAGGCTACAATGAGCAGTTCTTC
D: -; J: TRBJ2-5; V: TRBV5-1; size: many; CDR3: CASSLVAQGETQYF; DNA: TGCGCCAGCAGCTTGGTAGCCCAAGGAGAGACCCAGTACTTC
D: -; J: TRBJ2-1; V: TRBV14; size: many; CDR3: CASSQDRGEQFF; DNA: TGTGCCAGCAGCCAAGACCGTGGGGAGCAGTTCTTC
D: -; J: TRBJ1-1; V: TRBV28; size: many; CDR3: CASSLLVMNTEAFF; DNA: TGTGCCAGCAGTTTGTTGGTGATGAACACTGAAGCTTTCTTT
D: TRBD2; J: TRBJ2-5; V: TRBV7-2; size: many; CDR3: CASGGLAGAIQETQYF; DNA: TGTGCCAGCGGGGGACTAGCGGGGGCCATCCAAGAGACCCAGTACTTC
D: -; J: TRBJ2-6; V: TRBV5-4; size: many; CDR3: CASSLPGLSGANVLTF; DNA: TGTGCCAGCAGCCTCCCGGGACTTTCGGGGGCCAACGTCCTGACTTTC
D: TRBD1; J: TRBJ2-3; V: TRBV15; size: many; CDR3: CATSRDPGTGGTDTQYF; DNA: TGTGCCACCAGCAGAGATCCCGGGACAGGGGGAACAGATACGCAGTATTTT